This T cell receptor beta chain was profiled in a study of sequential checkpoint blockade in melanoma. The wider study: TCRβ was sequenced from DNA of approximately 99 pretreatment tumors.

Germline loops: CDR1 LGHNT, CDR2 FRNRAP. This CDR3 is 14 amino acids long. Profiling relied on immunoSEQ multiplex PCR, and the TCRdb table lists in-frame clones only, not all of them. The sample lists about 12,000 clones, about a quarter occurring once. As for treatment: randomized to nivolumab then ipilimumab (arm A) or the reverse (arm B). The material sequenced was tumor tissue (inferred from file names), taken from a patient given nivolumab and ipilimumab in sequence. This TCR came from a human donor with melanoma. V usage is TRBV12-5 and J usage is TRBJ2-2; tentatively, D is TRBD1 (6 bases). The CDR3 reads CASTGHTNTGELFF. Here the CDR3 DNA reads TGTGCCAGCACGGGACACACGAACACCGGGGAGCTGTTTTTT.